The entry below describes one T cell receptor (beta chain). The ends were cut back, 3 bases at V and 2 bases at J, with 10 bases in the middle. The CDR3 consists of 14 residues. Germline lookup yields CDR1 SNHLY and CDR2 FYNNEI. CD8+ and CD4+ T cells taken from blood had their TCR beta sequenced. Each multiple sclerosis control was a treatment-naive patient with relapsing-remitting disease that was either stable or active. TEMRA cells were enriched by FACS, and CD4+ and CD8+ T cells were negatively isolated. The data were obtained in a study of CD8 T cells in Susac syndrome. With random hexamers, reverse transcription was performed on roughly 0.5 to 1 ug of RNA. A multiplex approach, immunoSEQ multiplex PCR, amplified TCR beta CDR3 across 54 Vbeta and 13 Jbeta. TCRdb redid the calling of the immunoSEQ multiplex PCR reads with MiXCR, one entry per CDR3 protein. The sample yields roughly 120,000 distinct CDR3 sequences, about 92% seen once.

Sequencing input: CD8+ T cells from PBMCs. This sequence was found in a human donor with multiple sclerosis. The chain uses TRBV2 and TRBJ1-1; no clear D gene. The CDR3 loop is CASSDYSSNTEAFF. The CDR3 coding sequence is TGTGCCAGCAGTGATTACAGCTCAAACACTGAAGCTTTCTTT.